These 22 T cell receptor beta chains originate from one sample sequenced in a study of cytomegalovirus exposure and HLA in healthy donors. Data came from immunoSEQ multiplex PCR; TCRdb stores just in-frame clones and leaves some out. The sample holds some 170,000 clones, around 96% seen once. The material sequenced was PBMCs. All receptors come from a woman aged 18 to 35 in good health and CMV-seronegative.

This clone showed up just a few times. The CDR3 DNA is TGTGCCAGCAGTGAGCGGGGGGGCCCAGATACGCAGTATTTT. Amino acids: CASSERGGPDTQYF. V gene TRBV6-4 combines with J gene TRBJ2-3; 9 nucleotides match TRBD2. Germline V gene data show CDR1 as MRHNA and CDR2 as SNTAGT. J gave up 4 bases and V 3 bases, and 2 bases lay outside the gene matches. The CDR3 sequence is 14 residues long.

The chain combines TRBV4-1 with TRBJ1-1; no definite D call. The CDR3 length is 15 residues. With 1 base removed from V and 6 bases from J, the gap between germline ends came to 15 bases. CDR1 and CDR2 from the germline V gene are MGHRA and YSYEKL. Written as DNA, the CDR3 is TGCGCCAGCAGCCAAGTAAACCGGGGTAGGGCTGAAGCTTTCTTT. This sequence encodes CASSQVNRGRAEAFF.

For the CDR3, the DNA is TGTGCCAGCACGGGACAGGAATATTCACCCCTCCACTTT. Translation gives CASTGQEYSPLHF. The chain carries TRBV6-6 and TRBJ1-6; 8 nucleotides align to TRBD1. Germline V gene sequence: CDR1 MNHNY, CDR2 SVGAGI (reference sequence). This CDR3 has 13 amino acids. With V trimmed by 7 bases and J by 8 bases, 4 bases remained unmatched.

The chain is built from TRBV14 and TRBJ1-6; possibly TRBD1 for D (5 bases). Per germline, CDR1 SGHDN and CDR2 FVKESK. The CDR3 has 20 amino acids. Trimming pared 0 bases from V and 0 bases from J, leaving 18 bases between. The CDR3 reads CASSQDLWGRSFSYNSPLHF. CDR3 nucleotide sequence: TGTGCCAGCAGCCAAGATCTTTGGGGCCGTAGTTTCTCCTATAATTCACCCCTCCACTTT.

V usage is TRBV21-1 and J usage is TRBJ2-7; TRBD1, the D gene given by the table, was not confirmed from the DNA. TRBV21-1 is labeled a pseudogene. This CDR3 comprises 13 residues. The CDR3 spells CASSKSGDYEQYF. As DNA, the CDR3 is TGTGCCAGCAGCAAATCAGGGGACTACGAGCAGTACTTC.

This clone came up once. The CDR3 sequence is CASSLQVSTDTQYF. CDR3 nucleotide sequence: TGCGCCAGCAGCTTACAGGTTTCCACAGATACGCAGTATTTT. The chain has TRBV5-1 and TRBJ2-3, with D possibly TRBD1 on 5 matching bases. Between the trimmed V and J ends, which lost 2 bases and 2 bases, there was a span of 9 bases. Germline lookup yields CDR1 SGHRS and CDR2 YFSETQ. The CDR3 runs 14 residues.

Comment on this clone: This sample also contains other DNA sequences that code for the same CDR3. V and J are TRBV9 and TRBJ2-7; 11 bases are shared with TRBD1. CDR1 and CDR2 (germline): SGDLS, YYNGEE. The CDR3 loop spans 15 amino acids. The V gene end was trimmed by 2 bases and the J gene end by 1 base; junction bases not matched to a gene: 2. DNA of the CDR3: TGTGCCAGCAGCGTTGGGACAGGGGGGTCCTACGAGCAGTACTTC. Its translation: CASSVGTGGSYEQYF.

The chain carries TRBV27 and TRBJ1-2; D is ambiguous. Germline V lookup: CDR1 MNHEY, CDR2 SMNVEV (reference sequence). CDR3 length equals 13 residues. V was pared by 5 bases and J by 4 bases, with 11 bases between. Written as DNA, the CDR3 is TGTGCCAGCAGTCCAGACTCCACCTATGGCTACACCTTC. Protein: CASSPDSTYGYTF.

The chain combines TRBV7-9 with TRBJ2-3; no definite D call. Germline assignment: CDR1 SEHNR and CDR2 FQNEAQ (reference sequence). The CDR3 sequence is 15 residues long. V lost 3 bases to trimming and J lost 8 bases, with 18 bases between them. Written as DNA, the CDR3 is TGTGCCAGCAGCTTTCCTCTCCTCTTGCGCGGTACGCAGTATTTT. This codes for CASSFPLLLRGTQYF. Full variable domain (remainder filled in from reference TRBV7-9 and TRBJ2-3): DTGVSQNPRHKITKRGQNVTFRCDPISEHNRLYWYRQTLGQGPEFLTYFQNEAQLEKSRLLSDRFSAERPKGSFSTLEIQRTEQGDSAMYLCASSFPLLLRGTQYFGPGTRLTVL.

The chain couples TRBV19 to TRBJ2-7, with a possible D match to TRBD2 (5 bases). Germline CDR1 is LNHDA and CDR2 is SQIVND (reference sequence). The germline V and J ends were trimmed by 1 base and 2 bases, with 12 bases remaining between them. The CDR3 sequence is 15 residues long. This CDR3 is CASSIGERGAYEQYF. CDR3 nucleotides: TGTGCCAGTAGTATAGGGGAACGGGGAGCCTACGAGCAGTACTTC.

V is TRBV6-1 and J is TRBJ2-3; D is possibly TRBD2 (6 bases). The CDR3 sequence is 15 residues long. Germline CDR1 is MNHNS and CDR2 is SASEGT. V gave up 2 bases and J gave up 3 bases, with 12 bases separating them. CDR3 bases: TGTGCCAGCAGTGAACTTCGCGGGGAGACAGATACGCAGTATTTT. This gives the protein CASSELRGETDTQYF.

The chain combines TRBV19 with TRBJ2-1; TRBD1 might be the D (5 bases). The V gene lost 6 bases and the J gene lost 15 bases, with 15 bases spanning the gap. Germline CDR1 reads LNHDA; CDR2 reads SQIVND (reference sequence). This CDR3 spans 11 amino acids. The CDR3 DNA reads as TGTGCCAGTAGCCAAACAGGTGGTCTGTTCTTC. Amino acids: CASSQTGGLFF. The full variable domain, rest sourced from reference TRBV19 and TRBJ2-1, is DGGITQSPKYLFRKEGQNVTLSCEQNLNHDAMYWYRQDPGQGLRLIYYSQIVNDFQKGDIAEGYSVSREKKESFPLTVTSAQKNPTAFYLCASSQTGGLFFGPGTRLTVL.

The chain combines TRBV15 with TRBJ1-2; D is perhaps TRBD1 (5 bases). The CDR3 spans 17 residues. Between the trimmed V and J ends, which lost 5 bases and 0 bases, there was a span of 19 bases. Germline CDR1 LNHNV, CDR2 YYDKDF (reference sequence). In DNA, the CDR3 is TGTGCCACCAGCCCCTATACTAGCGGGGCCGCTAACTATGGCTACACCTTC. It is translated as CATSPYTSGAANYGYTF.

The chain joins TRBV14 to TRBJ2-3; TRBD2 agrees at 7 bases. Germline-derived CDR1 and CDR2 are SGHDN and FVKESK. The CDR3 sequence is 14 residues long. With 5 bases clipped from V and 2 bases from J, the junction kept 4 bases outside the gene matches. For the CDR3, the DNA is TGTGCCAGCAGCTCAGCGGGGCACACAGATACGCAGTATTTT. It encodes CASSSAGHTDTQYF.

The V gene is TRBV5-5, the J gene TRBJ2-6; D is unclear. Germline CDR1 and CDR2: SGHKS and YYEKEE (reference sequence). The CDR3 consists of 15 residues. The V end was cut by 1 base, the J end by 0 bases, with 5 bases between. CDR3 bases: TGTGCCAGCAGCTTGCCTATCTCTGGGGCCAACGTCCTGACTTTC. Encoded protein: CASSLPISGANVLTF.

This rearrangement joins TRBV6-1 to TRBJ2-3, with TRBD2 matching over 11 bases. Germline CDR1 reads MNHNS; CDR2 reads SASEGT. Trimming took 6 bases from V and 2 from J; bases not matched to a gene: 1. The CDR3 length is 14 residues. The CDR3 nucleotides read TGTGCCAGCAGACTAGCGGGGGCCACAGATACGCAGTATTTT. Its protein is CASRLAGATDTQYF.

The J gene is TRBJ2-2, the V gene TRBV6-5; 7 bases line up with TRBD1. V shed 6 bases, J shed 1 base, and the junction held 2 bases outside the gene matches. The CDR3 length is 14 residues. Germline loops: CDR1 MNHEY, CDR2 SVGAGI. CDR3 protein: CASRWTGNTGELFF. The CDR3 nucleotides read TGTGCCAGCAGATGGACAGGGAACACCGGGGAGCTGTTTTTT.

The rearrangement links TRBV5-1 to TRBJ2-1, with 8 bases aligning to TRBD2. The CDR3 runs to 14 residues. Unmatched junction bases numbered 6, after V lost 4 bases and J lost 6 bases. In germline, CDR1 is SGHRS, CDR2 YFSETQ. CDR3 DNA: TGCGCCAGCAGCCTCGGGGGGGCCGGCAATGAGCAGTTCTTC. Its translation is CASSLGGAGNEQFF.

J is TRBJ2-7 and V is TRBV27; 7 bases are shared with TRBD1. The CDR3 length is 13 residues. In germline, CDR1 is MNHEY, CDR2 SMNVEV (reference sequence). Germline trimming cut 5 bases from V and 3 bases from J; bases unmatched to any gene: 4. CDR3 in DNA: TGTGCCAGCAGTGTAGGGACAGTCTACGAGCAGTACTTC. This gives the protein CASSVGTVYEQYF.

This chain uses TRBV19 with TRBJ1-5; no clear D gene. The V gene lost 2 bases and the J gene lost 1 base, with 12 bases spanning the gap. Germline V gene lookup returns CDR1 LNHDA and CDR2 SQIVND (reference sequence). This CDR3 is built from 16 residues. DNA for the CDR3: TGTGCCAGTAGTATAAGTCAGGTCGGCAGCAATCAGCCCCAGCATTTT. It codes for CASSISQVGSNQPQHF. The full variable domain, rest sourced from reference TRBV19 and TRBJ1-5, is DGGITQSPKYLFRKEGQNVTLSCEQNLNHDAMYWYRQDPGQGLRLIYYSQIVNDFQKGDIAEGYSVSREKKESFPLTVTSAQKNPTAFYLCASSISQVGSNQPQHFGDGTRLSIL.

The rearrangement joins TRBV13 to TRBJ1-4; D is unclear. V was shortened by 3 bases and J by 4 bases, with 12 bases between the two germline ends. The CDR3 extends over 15 amino acids. CDR1 and CDR2 (germline): PRHDT, FYEKMQ (reference sequence). The DNA for the CDR3 is TGTGCCAGCAGCTTGAGCCTGCACGGTAATGAAAAACTGTTTTTT. Translation: CASSLSLHGNEKLFF.

CDR3 DNA sequence: TGTGCCAGTAGTAGGACAGAGGGATCCTACTACGAGCAGTACTTC. This gives the protein CASSRTEGSYYEQYF. The chain carries TRBV19 and TRBJ2-7; TRBD1 might be the D (6 bases). V shed 4 bases and J shed 3 bases, with 16 bases lying between them. This CDR3 has 15 residues. Germline values: CDR1 LNHDA, CDR2 SQIVND (reference sequence).